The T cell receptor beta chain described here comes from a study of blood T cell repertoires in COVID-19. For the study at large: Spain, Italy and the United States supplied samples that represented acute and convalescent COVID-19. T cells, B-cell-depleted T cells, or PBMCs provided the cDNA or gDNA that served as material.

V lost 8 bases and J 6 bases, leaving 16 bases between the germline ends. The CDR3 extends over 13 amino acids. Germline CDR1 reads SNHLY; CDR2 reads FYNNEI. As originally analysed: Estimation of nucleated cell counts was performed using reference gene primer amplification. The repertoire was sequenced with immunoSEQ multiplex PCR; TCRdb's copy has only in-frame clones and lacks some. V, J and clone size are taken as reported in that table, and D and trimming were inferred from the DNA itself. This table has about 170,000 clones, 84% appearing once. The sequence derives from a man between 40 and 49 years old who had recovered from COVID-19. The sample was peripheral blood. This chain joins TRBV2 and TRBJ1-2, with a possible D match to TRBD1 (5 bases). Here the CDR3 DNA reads TGTGCCAGCGGGGGGGGTGAGATCGATGGCTACACCTTC. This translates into CASGGGEIDGYTF.